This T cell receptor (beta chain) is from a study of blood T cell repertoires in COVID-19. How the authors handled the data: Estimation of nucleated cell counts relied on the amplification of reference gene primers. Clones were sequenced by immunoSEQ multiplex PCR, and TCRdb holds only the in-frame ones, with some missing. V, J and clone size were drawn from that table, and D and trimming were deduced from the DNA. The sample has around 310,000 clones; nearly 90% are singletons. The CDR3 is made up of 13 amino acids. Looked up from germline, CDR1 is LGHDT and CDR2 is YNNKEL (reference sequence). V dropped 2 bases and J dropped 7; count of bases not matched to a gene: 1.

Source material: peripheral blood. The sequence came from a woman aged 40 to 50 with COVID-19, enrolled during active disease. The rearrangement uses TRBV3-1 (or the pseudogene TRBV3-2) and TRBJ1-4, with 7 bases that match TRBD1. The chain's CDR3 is CASSQRDSEKLFF. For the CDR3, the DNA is TGTGCCAGCAGCCAACGGGACAGTGAAAAACTGTTTTTT.